The subject of this entry is one T cell receptor beta chain. This sample was taken from a study of blood T cell repertoires in COVID-19. As for the study in general: Samples representing acute and convalescent COVID-19 were sourced from the United States, Italy and Spain. Sample material is recorded as cDNA or gDNA derived from T cells, B-cell-depleted T cells, or PBMCs.

The germline V gene has CDR1 KGHDR and CDR2 SFDVKD. The CDR3 sequence is 14 residues long. V was pared by 7 bases and J by 1 base, with 3 bases of the junction left unmatched. This table comes from immunoSEQ multiplex PCR, and its TCRdb copy is limited to in-frame clones, with some not included. Found here are fewer than 250,000 clones, approximately 90% of them singletons; the top ten hold roughly 2.5%. Seattle cases were enrolled at active infection and followed longitudinally. This TCR was sampled from a man aged 25 to 45 with COVID-19, enrolled during active disease. The source material was peripheral blood. J is TRBJ2-3 and V is TRBV24-1; 8 nucleotides line up with TRBD1. The CDR3 nucleotides read TGTGCCACCAGCTGGGGACAGGGCACAGATACGCAGTATTTT. Translated, it gives CATSWGQGTDTQYF.